Reported below is one T cell receptor beta chain. Followed over time, Seattle patients had been enrolled while infection was active. Assay used: immunoSEQ multiplex PCR; TCRdb lists only in-frame clones, some missing. The sample records about 250,000 clones, 86% being singletons. Trimming pared 0 bases from V and 6 bases from J, leaving 9 bases between. Germline V gives CDR1 MNHNY, CDR2 SVGAGI (reference sequence). CDR3 length: 15 amino acids. The data were obtained in a study of blood T cell repertoires in COVID-19. Turning to the study itself: Sites across the United States, Italy and Spain contributed samples from acute and convalescent COVID-19.

The receptor was isolated from a woman of 80 years or more with COVID-19, enrolled during active disease. The sequenced sample was peripheral blood. The gene calls are TRBV6-6 and TRBJ1-6, with D possibly matching TRBD1 (6 bases). As DNA, the CDR3 is TGTGCCAGCAGTTACTCGGGGGACACTAATTCACCCCTCCACTTT. This gives the protein CASSYSGDTNSPLHF.